The present T cell receptor beta chain was sequenced within a study of monozygotic twins with inflammatory bowel disease. Study-wide results and limits: Concordant and discordant twins showed no difference in repertoire similarity, possibly from limited power.

Addition of UMIs with a 6-nucleotide sample barcode was achieved by template switching. Following a re-call of the 5' RACE reads, TCRdb has one entry per CDR3 protein and lacks DNA. The table gives approximately 420,000 distinct CDR3 sequences; the top ten clones make up 2% to 3% of it. The CDR3 contains 14 residues. The germline V gene encodes CDR1 SNHLY and CDR2 FYNNEI. In regard to this clonotype: As yet, its antigen is unknown.

Donors each contributed one blood sample measuring around 2.5 ml. Material for sequencing was blood. This rearrangement joins TRBV2 to TRBJ1-5; TCRdb's D call of TRBD1 is untestable without DNA. The receptor comes from a human donor with ulcerative colitis or Crohn's disease, or a healthy co-twin of an affected twin (not recorded which). The CDR3: CASRTVLDNQPQHF. Variable domain in full (rest from reference TRBV2 and TRBJ1-5): EPEVTQTPSHQVTQMGQEVILRCVPISNHLYFYWYRQILGQKVEFLVSFYNNEISEKSEIFDDQFSVERPDGSNFTLKIRSTKLEDSAMYFCASRTVLDNQPQHFGDGTRLSIL.